The 29 T cell receptor beta chains reported below all come from one sample, sequenced in a study of T cells in Graves' hyperthyroidism and ophthalmopathy. TCR beta CDR3 regions were amplified from RNA transcripts. First-round RT-PCR targeting the TCR CDR3 was performed with the HTBI primer set. TCRdb re-called the multiplex PCR reads through MiXCR, storing one row per CDR3 protein. The sample lists under 750,000 distinct CDR3 sequences, approximately 18% occurring once. The sequencing sample was made of blood. These receptors all come from a woman aged 45 to 65 with Graves' hyperthyroidism that later progressed to Graves' ophthalmopathy.

This clonotype appeared a few times. In DNA, the CDR3 is TGTGCCAGCAGATGGGACAGCTCAAATGGCTACACCTTC. Translating gives CASRWDSSNGYTF. This sequence joins TRBV6-1 and TRBJ1-2; 7 nucleotides align to TRBD1. The CDR3 contains 13 residues. CDR1 is MNHNS and CDR2 is SASEGT in the germline V gene. V trimming: 6 bases; J trimming: 6 bases; junction bases outside the gene matches: 7.

V and J are TRBV29-1 and TRBJ1-2; D ambiguous. Trimming stripped 1 base from V and 6 bases from J, with 18 bases between. This CDR3 comprises 15 residues. Germline CDR1 SQVTM, CDR2 ANQGSEA. CDR3 sequence: CSVEGATILWNGYTF. The CDR3, as DNA: TGCAGCGTTGAAGGGGCGACAATTCTATGGAATGGCTACACCTTC.

V gene TRBV6-1 combines with J gene TRBJ1-1; 9 positions match TRBD1. The trim removed 6 bases at V and 5 bases at J, leaving 4 bases unmatched. The CDR3 runs 13 residues. Germline V lookup: CDR1 MNHNS, CDR2 SASEGT. In DNA form, the CDR3 reads TGTGCCAGCAGAACAGGGGGCAAGACTGAAGCTTTCTTT. It translates to CASRTGGKTEAFF.

In the case of this clonotype: The germline gene is not matched at one end of the junction; a read error may be the cause. The chain uses TRBV12-3 or TRBV12-4 and TRBJ2-1, with TRBD1 as a possible D gene (5 bases). CDR3 length: 13 amino acids. The chain's CDR3 is CASSLATDNEQLF. The CDR3 nucleotides are TGTGCCAGCAGTTTAGCGACAGACAATGAGCAGCTCTTC.

This clonotype was observed many times. The chain couples TRBV30 to TRBJ2-3, with D perhaps matching TRBD2 (5 bases). This CDR3 region has 15 residues. Germline CDR1 is GTSNPN and CDR2 is SVGIG (reference sequence). Trimming left V 3 bases short and J 0 bases short, with 13 bases between. The CDR3 here is CAWRRIATSTDTQYF. In DNA, the CDR3 is TGTGCCTGGAGGAGGATAGCGACTAGCACAGATACGCAGTATTTT.

The genes are TRBV29-1 and TRBJ2-1; D not resolved. V shed 6 bases and J shed 0 bases, with 9 bases lying between them. This CDR3 has 13 residues. The germline V gene encodes CDR1 SQVTM and CDR2 ANQGSEA. The CDR3 reads CSVRVPSYNEQFF. Here the CDR3 DNA reads TGCAGCGTGCGAGTTCCCTCCTACAATGAGCAGTTCTTC.

The chain is built from TRBV2 and TRBJ1-1; D call uncertain. The CDR3 totals 13 residues. Germline V gene data show CDR1 as SNHLY and CDR2 as FYNNEI. V was cut by 2 bases and J by 8 bases, with 12 bases left in between. The CDR3 protein is CASSEFVGGEAFF. CDR3 bases: TGTGCCAGCAGTGAATTCGTAGGAGGGGAAGCTTTCTTT.

This clonotype has a count of ten or more. The J gene is TRBJ2-5, the V gene TRBV12-5, with 9 bases lining up with TRBD1. V trimming: 6 bases; J trimming: 2 bases; junction bases outside the gene matches: 7. Germline V CDR1 and CDR2: LGHNT, FRNRAP. This CDR3 is 15 amino acids long. CDR3 sequence reads: CASGLAGTGQETQYF. The CDR3 nucleotides are TGTGCTAGTGGCCTTGCCGGGACAGGGCAAGAGACCCAGTACTTC.

The rearrangement links TRBV3-1 to TRBJ2-1; 8 positions match TRBD2. The germline gives CDR1 LGHDT, CDR2 YNNKEL (reference sequence). CDR3 length: 19 amino acids. V gave up 1 base and J gave up 0 bases; unmatched junction bases: 11. The CDR3 spells CASSQAGRGVVSSYNEQFF. CDR3 nucleotide sequence: TGTGCCAGCAGCCAAGCGGGGCGGGGGGTCGTTAGCTCCTACAATGAGCAGTTCTTC.

The rearrangement joins TRBV27 to TRBJ2-2, with D tentatively TRBD1 (6 bases). V lost 6 bases and J lost 4, with 12 bases in between. The CDR3 loop spans 14 amino acids. The germline CDR1 and CDR2 sequences are MNHEY and SMNVEV (reference sequence). The CDR3 bases are TGTGCCAGCAGCCGCCGGGACACCACCGGGGAGCTGTTTTTT. Encoded protein: CASSRRDTTGELFF.

The sample holds many counts of this clonotype. The genes are TRBV2 and TRBJ1-5; 8 nucleotides line up with TRBD1. V was pared by 7 bases and J by 4 bases, with 9 bases of the junction left unmatched. CDR3 length: 15 amino acids. Germline CDR1 and CDR2: SNHLY and FYNNEI. The DNA for the CDR3 is TGTGCCAGCACGACAGGGGTCCTTGCAAATCAGCCCCAGCATTTT. This translates into CASTTGVLANQPQHF.

The V gene is TRBV10-3, the J gene TRBJ2-7; 8 bases are shared with TRBD2. The CDR3 sequence is 17 residues long. Trimming took 4 bases from V and 1 from J; bases not matched to a gene: 12. The V gene's germline CDR1 is ENHRY and CDR2 SYGVKD. This CDR3 reads CAISVRSGGTGSYEQYF. As DNA, the CDR3 is TGTGCCATCAGTGTTAGAAGCGGGGGTACGGGGTCCTACGAGCAGTACTTC.

Details on this clonotype: A much larger clone sits a single nucleotide away, making a read error possible. V usage is TRBV20-1 and J usage is TRBJ2-1; possibly TRBD1 for D (6 bases). V dropped 6 bases and J dropped 0 bases, with 9 bases sitting between them. CDR1 DFQATT and CDR2 SNEGSKA come from the germline V gene (reference sequence). The CDR3 length is 13 residues. The CDR3 coding sequence is TGCAGTGCCACGACAGGCTCCTACAATGAGCAGTTCTTC. This translates into CSATTGSYNEQFF.

The genes are TRBV7-9 and TRBJ2-5; 8 positions agree with TRBD1. J gave up 5 bases and V 5 bases, and 7 bases lay outside the gene matches. This CDR3 is 14 amino acids long. The germline gives CDR1 SEHNR, CDR2 FQNEAQ (reference sequence). CDR3 in DNA: TGTGCCAGCAGCCCAGCAGGGGGCTACGAGACCCAGTACTTC. It encodes CASSPAGGYETQYF.

This clonotype was found a few times. This chain links TRBV18 with TRBJ2-5, with TRBD2 matching 11 bases. This CDR3 region has 16 residues. The junction had 3 bases not matched to a gene; V was cut back by 2 bases and J by 1 base. Germline CDR1 reads KGHSH; CDR2 reads LQKENI. The chain's CDR3 is CASSPDGTSGQETQYF. CDR3 bases: TGTGCCAGCTCACCAGACGGGACTAGCGGCCAAGAGACCCAGTACTTC. Looking up the rest from reference TRBV18 and TRBJ2-5 gives the full variable domain: NAGVMQNPRHLVRRRGQEARLRCSPMKGHSHVYWYRQLPEEGLKFMVYLQKENIIDESGMPKERFSAEFPKEGPSILRIQQVVRGDSAAYFCASSPDGTSGQETQYFGPGTRLLVL.

Ten or more counts support this clonotype. The V and J genes are TRBV11-2 and TRBJ1-4; maybe TRBD1 (6 bases). This CDR3 region has 16 residues. V lost 1 base, J lost 0 bases, and 9 bases lay in between. Looked up from germline, CDR1 is SGHAT and CDR2 is FQNNGV. CDR3 sequence reads: CASSLGTGTTNEKLFF. The CDR3, as DNA: TGTGCCAGCAGCTTAGGCACAGGGACAACTAATGAAAAACTGTTTTTT.

This clonotype was detected many times. The rearrangement uses TRBV11-2 and TRBJ2-3, with D possibly being TRBD1 or TRBD2 (6 bases each). Germline CDR1 SGHAT, CDR2 FQNNGV. V was trimmed by 5 bases and J by 3 bases, leaving 15 bases between them. The CDR3 covers 15 residues. CDR3 amino acids: CASSRTGGITDTQYF. CDR3 DNA sequence: TGTGCCAGCAGCCGGACCGGGGGCATTACAGATACGCAGTATTTT.

A word on this clonotype: A much more abundant neighbour one base away suggests this may be a read error. This CDR3 reads CATSYRDSQETQYF. The CDR3 nucleotides are TGCGCCACCAGCTACCGGGACAGCCAAGAGACCCAGTACTTC. The genes are TRBV5-1 and TRBJ2-5; 7 nucleotides align to TRBD1. Germline V gene sequence: CDR1 SGHRS, CDR2 YFSETQ. This CDR3 has 14 amino acids.

This sequence joins TRBV2 and TRBJ1-4; D is ambiguous. The CDR3 totals 13 residues. The V and J ends lost 8 bases and 5 bases respectively, with 12 bases between them. CDR1 and CDR2 from the germline V gene are SNHLY and FYNNEI. The CDR3 here is CASGSSKNEKLFF. CDR3 DNA: TGTGCCAGCGGAAGTAGTAAGAATGAAAAACTGTTTTTT.

This clonotype was picked up many times. V gene TRBV12-3 or TRBV12-4 combines with J gene TRBJ1-1, with a possible D match to TRBD1 (5 bases). V lost 7 bases to trimming and J lost 3 bases, with 12 bases between them. The length of the CDR3 is 13 residues. The CDR3 DNA follows: TGTGCCAGCACTCGATGGGGGGACACTGAAGCTTTCTTT. Protein sequence: CASTRWGDTEAFF.

V and J are TRBV6-1 and TRBJ1-4, with D possibly TRBD1 on 5 matching bases. V was shortened by 6 bases and J by 8 bases, with 16 bases between the two germline ends. CDR3 length: 14 amino acids. Germline V lookup: CDR1 MNHNS, CDR2 SASEGT. The CDR3 nucleotides read TGTGCCAGCAGCAGCTCGGAAAGGGGCGAAAAACTGTTTTTT. As protein: CASSSSERGEKLFF.

There are a few counts of this clonotype. The germline gene is not matched at one end of the junction; a read error may be the cause. J is TRBJ1-1 and V is TRBV2, with D uncertain. Germline loops: CDR1 SNHLY, CDR2 FYNNEI. The CDR3 length is 13 residues. Written as DNA, the CDR3 is TGTGCCGGCAGTGCATCCTTAGCTTCGATGGCTTTCTTT. This sequence encodes CAGSASLASMAFF.

This clonotype was counted at least ten times. CDR3 residues: CASSLLFPGTGLNTEAFF. Written as DNA, the CDR3 is TGTGCCAGCAGTTTATTGTTTCCGGGTACTGGGCTGAACACTGAAGCTTTCTTT. The gene calls are TRBV27 and TRBJ1-1; no firm D call. Germline assignment: CDR1 MNHEY and CDR2 SMNVEV (reference sequence). The CDR3 covers 18 residues. Trimming shortened V by 1 base and J by 0 bases, and 18 bases separated the two germline ends.

This chain joins TRBV11-2 and TRBJ2-3; 8 nucleotides match TRBD1. Germline V CDR1 and CDR2: SGHAT, FQNNGV. The CDR3 is 14 amino acids. J was trimmed by 4 bases and V by 3 bases; bases with no gene match: 3. CDR3 loop: CASSFGQGSDTQYF. As DNA, the CDR3 is TGTGCCAGCAGCTTCGGACAGGGTTCAGATACGCAGTATTTT.

The chain joins TRBV4-2 to TRBJ1-5, with 7 bases matching TRBD1. Germline lookup yields CDR1 LGHNA and CDR2 YNFKEQ. This CDR3 is built from 15 residues. Germline trimming cut 2 bases from V and 3 bases from J; bases unmatched to any gene: 4. CDR3 residues: CASSQSDRDNQPQHF. DNA of the CDR3: TGTGCCAGCAGCCAATCAGACAGGGACAATCAGCCCCAGCATTTT.

This clonotype was counted between two and nine times. The V and J genes are TRBV5-1 and TRBJ2-6; D is perhaps TRBD1 (5 bases). CDR1 and CDR2 from the germline V gene are SGHRS and YFSETQ. V was trimmed by 6 bases and J by 2 bases, leaving 12 bases between them. The CDR3 has 15 amino acids. CDR3: CASTQEGAGANVLTF. The DNA of the CDR3 is TGCGCCAGCACACAAGAAGGGGCTGGGGCCAACGTCCTGACTTTC. Drawing the rest from reference TRBV5-1 and TRBJ2-6, the complete variable domain is KAGVTQTPRYLIKTRGQQVTLSCSPISGHRSVSWYQQTPGQGLQFLFEYFSETQRNKGNFPGRFSGRQFSNSRSEMNVSTLELGDSALYLCASTQEGAGANVLTFGAGSRLTVL.

V usage is TRBV2 and J usage is TRBJ1-6; no clear D gene. CDR3 length equals 20 residues. Trimming stripped 1 base from V and 3 bases from J, with 22 bases between. From germline, CDR1 is SNHLY and CDR2 FYNNEI. CDR3 loop: CASSEVVTPIGRDYNSPLHF. The CDR3 nucleotides read TGTGCCAGCAGTGAAGTCGTGACCCCCATTGGACGAGACTATAATTCACCCCTCCACTTT.

V and J are TRBV19 and TRBJ1-5, with 12 bases aligning to TRBD1. J was trimmed by 0 bases and V by 3 bases; bases with no gene match: 24. This CDR3 contains 24 residues. Germline loops: CDR1 LNHDA, CDR2 SQIVND (reference sequence). This chain's CDR3 is CASSIPLPHPTGTGGTYSNQPQHF. The CDR3 nucleotides read TGTGCCAGTAGTATCCCCTTGCCCCACCCAACCGGGACAGGGGGCACCTATAGCAATCAGCCCCAGCATTTT.

In this sample, this clonotype turned up many times. The rearrangement joins TRBV20-1 to TRBJ2-5; D ambiguous. V lost 3 bases and J lost 2, with 13 bases in between. The CDR3 is made up of 14 amino acids. CDR1 DFQATT and CDR2 SNEGSKA come from the germline V gene (reference sequence). Here the CDR3 reads CSASSAPEQETQYF. The CDR3 nucleotides read TGCAGTGCTAGTTCGGCGCCAGAGCAAGAGACCCAGTACTTC.